This TCR beta chain was recovered during a study of blood T cell repertoires in COVID-19. Study overall: The origin of the acute and convalescent COVID-19 samples was the United States, Italy and Spain. PBMCs, B-cell-depleted T cells, or T cells were the source of the cDNA or gDNA that made up the material.

Original processing notes: Amplification of reference gene primers provided the estimated nucleated cell counts. Profiled with immunoSEQ multiplex PCR; TCRdb holds only in-frame clones, not every one. Clonal size and the V and J genes are those of that table, whereas D and trimming came from the DNA. The table includes about 120,000 clones, more than 60% detected once. Trimming removed 5 bases at V and 0 bases at J, with 6 bases between. CDR1 and CDR2 (germline): SGHKS, YYEKEE (reference sequence). The CDR3 spans 14 residues. Sequencing was performed on peripheral blood. This chain connects TRBV5-5 to TRBJ2-6; no definite D call. This TCR derives from an older man with acute or convalescent COVID-19. CDR3 in amino acids: CASRRSSGANVLTF. The CDR3 region has the DNA TGTGCCAGCAGGAGGAGCTCTGGGGCCAACGTCCTGACTTTC.